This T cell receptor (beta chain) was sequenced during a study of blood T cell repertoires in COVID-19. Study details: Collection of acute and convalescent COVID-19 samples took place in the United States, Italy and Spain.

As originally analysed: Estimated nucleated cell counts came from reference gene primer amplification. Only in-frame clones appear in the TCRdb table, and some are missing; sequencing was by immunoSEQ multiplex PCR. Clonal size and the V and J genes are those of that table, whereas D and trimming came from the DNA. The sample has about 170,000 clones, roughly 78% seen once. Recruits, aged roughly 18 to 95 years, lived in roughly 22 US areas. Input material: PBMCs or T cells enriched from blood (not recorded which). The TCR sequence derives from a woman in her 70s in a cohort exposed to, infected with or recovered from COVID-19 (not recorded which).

CDR3 sequence reads: CATGWGLAGDEQFF. In DNA form, the CDR3 reads TGTGCCACAGGCTGGGGACTAGCGGGTGATGAGCAGTTCTTC. The V call is TRBV10-3, the J call TRBJ2-1, with 12 bases fitting TRBD2. Germline loops: CDR1 ENHRY, CDR2 SYGVKD. The trim removed 10 bases at V and 8 bases at J, leaving 9 bases unmatched. The CDR3 is 14 amino acids.